These T cell receptor beta chains were read from a single sample in a study of T-cell reconstitution after alpha-beta-depleted transplantation in children. TCRdb re-called the PCR reads with MiXCR, one entry per CDR3 protein. This table has hundreds of thousands of distinct CDR3 sequences, approximately 13% appearing once. The specimen comprised PBMCs, mostly from graft donor cells, sampled 360 days after TCRalphabeta/CD19-depleted stem cell transplant. These TCRs come from a male patient younger than 18 who had a stem cell transplant for acute myeloid leukemia, so the T cells may come from the graft donor. Each CDR3 is given with its conserved first and last residue. The D gene is left open where the match is weak. Some rows have no size entry. The others give once, few or many, or a class for an expanded clone.

d_call j_call v_call clone_size cdr3_aa cdr3_nt
- TRBJ2-1 TRBV20-1 - CSAEGRPINEQFF TGCAGTGCCGAGGGACGGCCGATCAATGAGCAGTTCTTC
TRBD1 TRBJ2-7 TRBV7-9 - CASSLASGTGKDEQYF TGTGCCAGCAGCTTAGCCTCCGGGACAGGGAAGGACGAGCAGTACTTC
- TRBJ2-7 TRBV29-1 many CSVETGIGRGEQYF TGCAGCGTTGAAACCGGTATCGGGCGGGGAGAGCAGTACTTC
TRBD2 TRBJ2-1 TRBV11-2 - CASSLPSRTSGRGNEQFF TGTGCCAGCAGCTTACCTTCTAGGACTAGCGGGAGGGGAAATGAGCAGTTCTTC
- TRBJ2-3 TRBV29-1 many CSVDYFRDTQYF TGCAGCGTTGATTATTTCCGAGATACGCAGTATTTT
- TRBJ1-1 TRBV29-1 - CSPLRNTEAFF TGCAGCCCCCTTAGGAACACTGAAGCTTTCTTT
TRBD1 TRBJ2-1 TRBV11-2 - CASSLEGTGIRSYNEQFF TGTGCCAGCAGCTTAGAGGGGACAGGGATTCGCTCCTACAATGAGCAGTTCTTC
TRBD1 TRBJ2-7 TRBV28 few CASSFADRGNHEQYF TGTGCCAGCAGTTTCGCGGACAGGGGAAACCACGAGCAGTACTTC
- TRBJ2-2 TRBV29-1 many CSAGLTGELFF TGCAGCGCTGGGCTCACCGGGGAGCTGTTTTTT
- TRBJ1-2 TRBV5-5 many CASSPHYGYTF TGTGCCAGCAGCCCCCACTATGGCTACACCTTC
TRBD2 TRBJ2-7 TRBV12-3/TRBV12-4 - CASSPYGRAYEQYF TGTGCCAGCAGCCCGTACGGGAGGGCCTACGAGCAGTACTTC
TRBD2 TRBJ2-1 TRBV10-3 few CAISETTSGLTTRSSYNEQFF TGTGCCATCAGTGAGACGACTAGCGGGTTAACTACGCGTAGCTCCTACAATGAGCAGTTCTTC
TRBD2 TRBJ2-7 TRBV6-2/TRBV6-3 - CASRRGLGEQYF TGTGCCAGCAGACGCGGACTAGGCGAGCAGTACTTC
- TRBJ1-1 TRBV7-9 few CASTEGPGATNTEAFF TGTGCCAGCACCGAAGGGCCAGGGGCTACGAACACTGAAGCTTTCTTT
TRBD2 TRBJ2-5 TRBV29-1 - CSVDAGGIETQYF TGCAGCGTTGACGCGGGAGGGATAGAGACCCAGTACTTC
TRBD2 TRBJ2-2 TRBV15 - CATSRDSGLAGDRELFF TGTGCCACCAGCAGAGATTCAGGACTAGCGGGAGATAGGGAGCTGTTTTTT
TRBD1 TRBJ2-7 TRBV14 - CASSLGRGRAYEQYF TGTGCCAGCAGCCTTGGCAGGGGGAGAGCCTACGAGCAGTACTTC
TRBD1 TRBJ1-5 TRBV7-9 - CASSSDRGGNQPQHF TGTGCCAGCAGCTCGGACAGGGGAGGCAATCAGCCCCAGCATTTT
- TRBJ2-1 TRBV6-5 - CASSYERNNEQFF TGTGCCAGCAGTTACGAGAGGAACAATGAGCAGTTCTTC
- TRBJ2-5 TRBV7-3 few CASSLNGPGETQYF TGTGCCAGCAGCTTAAACGGCCCAGGCGAGACCCAGTACTTC
- TRBJ2-5 TRBV11-2 few CASSGRSTRETQYF TGTGCCAGCAGCGGACGGTCAACCAGAGAGACCCAGTACTTC
TRBD1 TRBJ2-2 TRBV29-1 few CSVDLVDRGTGELFF TGCAGCGTTGATCTTGTCGACAGGGGCACCGGGGAGCTGTTTTTT
- TRBJ2-1 TRBV28 - CASSLIRRRPQYNEQFF TGTGCCAGCAGTTTAATCAGACGCCGACCACAATACAATGAGCAGTTCTTC
- TRBJ2-7 TRBV4-2 few CASSPGDGYYEQYF TGTGCCAGCAGCCCCGGGGACGGTTACTACGAGCAGTACTTC
TRBD1 TRBJ2-7 TRBV20-1 - CSASGQEDEQYF TGCAGTGCTAGTGGACAGGAGGACGAGCAGTACTTC
TRBD2 TRBJ2-3 TRBV27 many CASSSPKGAGGTDTQYF TGTGCCAGCAGTTCCCCCAAGGGAGCGGGAGGGACAGATACGCAGTATTTT